Listed below are T cell receptor beta chains from one sample, sequenced in a study of blood T cells in healthy people across ages. From the 5' RACE reads, TCRdb called clonotypes with MiXCR, one entry per CDR3 protein. The sample shows 700,000 to 850,000 distinct CDR3 sequences, 30% to 45% of them seen only once. The sample comprised blood. The source of these receptors is a man between 18 and 29 years old in good health. Each CDR3 is given with its conserved first and last residue. D genes are given only for firm matches. Clone size is given for some rows only: seen once, a few or many times, or a class if the clone is expanded.

cdr3_nt	cdr3_aa	v_call	d_call	clone_size	j_call
TGTGCCAGCAGCCAAGATTGGCAGGGGGGGAATGAGCAGTTCTTC	CASSQDWQGGNEQFF	TRBV4-2	-	many	TRBJ2-1
TGTGCCAGCAGCGTAGTTGGGCTAGCCAAAAACATTCAGTACTTC	CASSVVGLAKNIQYF	TRBV9	-	many	TRBJ2-4
TGCAGTGCTACAAGGGACAGGGCAGGCTACACCTTC	CSATRDRAGYTF	TRBV20-1	TRBD1	-	TRBJ1-2
TGTGCCAGCAGTTTAGTGGGTTCTCAGCCCCAGCATTTT	CASSLVGSQPQHF	TRBV12-3/TRBV12-4	-	few	TRBJ1-5
TGCGCCAGCAGCTTCCAGGGGGCGTCAACTAATGAAAAACTGTTTTTT	CASSFQGASTNEKLFF	TRBV5-1	TRBD1	once	TRBJ1-4
TGTGCCAGCAGGCCCGGGACCCTGAACACTGAAGCTTTCTTT	CASRPGTLNTEAFF	TRBV5-5	-	-	TRBJ1-1
TGCAGTGCCAGAACCGGGACTAGCGGCTACGAGCAGTACTTC	CSARTGTSGYEQYF	TRBV20-1	TRBD2	few	TRBJ2-7
TGTGCCAGCAGCTTAGAGGGTGGCAGGAACACCGGGGAGCTGTTTTTT	CASSLEGGRNTGELFF	TRBV7-2	-	-	TRBJ2-2
TGTGCCAGCAGCCGGACAGGGAACCTTAGCAATCAGCCCCAGCATTTT	CASSRTGNLSNQPQHF	TRBV27	TRBD1	-	TRBJ1-5
TGCGCCAGCAGCTTGAAGGAGAAGAGGGGCTACACCTTC	CASSLKEKRGYTF	TRBV5-1	-	few	TRBJ1-2
TGTGCCAGCAGCCCTTATCCGGGGCAGGGATCGAACACCGGGGAGCTGTTTTTT	CASSPYPGQGSNTGELFF	TRBV12-3/TRBV12-4	-	-	TRBJ2-2
TGTGCCAGCAGTTGGGGGGGGACTAGCGGGGGGCCCACAGATACGCAGTATTTT	CASSWGGTSGGPTDTQYF	TRBV12-3/TRBV12-4	TRBD2	few	TRBJ2-3
TGCAGTGCCCTACAACAAACAGGGGCATATGGCTACACCTTC	CSALQQTGAYGYTF	TRBV20-1	TRBD1	many	TRBJ1-2